These 14 T cell receptor beta chains came from one sample sequenced in a study of cytomegalovirus exposure and HLA in healthy donors. PCR involved 60 Vbeta and 13 Jbeta primers. Clones were read by immunoSEQ multiplex PCR, and TCRdb kept only the in-frame ones, dropping some. The sample holds about 160,000 clones, roughly three quarters seen once. The sample taken for sequencing was PBMCs. These TCRs come from a woman aged 45 to 65 in good health and CMV-seropositive.

The chain joins TRBV2 to TRBJ2-7, with TRBD1 identical over 8 bases. V shed 5 bases, J shed 2 bases, and the junction held 5 bases outside the gene matches. Germline CDR1 is SNHLY and CDR2 is FYNNEI. CDR3 length: 14 amino acids. The CDR3 loop is CASSTDRGTYEQYF. CDR3 DNA sequence: TGTGCCAGCAGTACCGACAGGGGAACCTACGAGCAGTACTTC. Drawing the rest from reference TRBV2 and TRBJ2-7, the complete variable domain is EPEVTQTPSHQVTQMGQEVILRCVPISNHLYFYWYRQILGQKVEFLVSFYNNEISEKSEIFDDQFSVERPDGSNFTLKIRSTKLEDSAMYFCASSTDRGTYEQYFGPGTRLTVT.

This chain connects TRBV15 to TRBJ1-1, with TRBD1 as a possible D gene (6 bases). This CDR3 is built from 16 residues. Deletions cut 6 bases from V and 0 bases from J, with 17 bases between. The V gene's germline CDR1 is LNHNV and CDR2 YYDKDF (reference sequence). The CDR3 is CATRPSGTGMNTEAFF. The CDR3 DNA is TGTGCCACCAGACCGTCTGGAACAGGGATGAACACTGAAGCTTTCTTT.

The V and J genes are TRBV28 and TRBJ2-5; 7 nucleotides match TRBD2. Germline loops: CDR1 MDHEN, CDR2 SYDVKM. CDR3 length equals 15 residues. The J segment lost 2 bases and the V segment lost 3 bases, leaving 6 bases of the junction unmatched. The CDR3 sequence is CASSLGRGGQETQYF. The CDR3 DNA reads TGTGCCAGCAGTTTGGGCCGGGGAGGGCAAGAGACCCAGTACTTC.

J is TRBJ2-2 and V is TRBV4-3, with 8 bases identical to TRBD2. From germline, CDR1 is LGHNA and CDR2 YSLEER. The V gene end was trimmed by 4 bases and the J gene end by 7 bases; junction bases not matched to a gene: 11. This CDR3 region has 16 residues. CDR3 residues: CASSPAGTRGIGELFF. The CDR3 nucleotides read TGCGCCAGCAGCCCCGCCGGGACTAGAGGGATCGGGGAGCTGTTTTTT.

The chain uses TRBV28 and TRBJ2-2; 7 bases agree with TRBD1. The germline CDR1 and CDR2 sequences are MDHEN and SYDVKM. Germline trimming cut 1 base from V and 4 bases from J; bases unmatched to any gene: 9. The CDR3 contains 17 residues. The CDR3 nucleotides read TGTGCCAGCAGTTTATTAAAAACAGGGGCGGGCACCGGGGAGCTGTTTTTT. Its protein product is CASSLLKTGAGTGELFF.

The V gene is TRBV7-8, the J gene TRBJ1-2; 9 nucleotides align to TRBD1. Germline trimming cut 4 bases from V and 8 bases from J; bases unmatched to any gene: 11. There are 15 residues in the CDR3. The V gene's germline CDR1 is SGHVS and CDR2 FQNEAQ. The CDR3 DNA reads TGTGCCAGCAGCTACAACCGGGACAGGGCGGAAGGCTACACCTTC. This gives the protein CASSYNRDRAEGYTF.

V is TRBV11-3 and J is TRBJ2-5; the D gene is possibly TRBD2 (5 bases). The CDR3 has 14 amino acids. Trimming pared 5 bases from V and 0 bases from J, leaving 10 bases between. The germline gives CDR1 SGHNT, CDR2 YENEEA. CDR3 residues: CASSISAYQETQYF. The CDR3 nucleotides are TGTGCCAGCAGCATTAGCGCGTACCAAGAGACCCAGTACTTC.

The V call is TRBV27, the J call TRBJ2-1; TRBD2 matches at 10 bases. Per germline, CDR1 MNHEY and CDR2 SMNVEV (reference sequence). The length of the CDR3 is 17 residues. With 6 bases clipped from V and 9 bases from J, the junction kept 17 bases outside the gene matches. In DNA form, the CDR3 reads TGTGCCAGCAGCCGCGGAAGTGGCGGGACTAGCGTCCGTGAGCAGTTCTTC. As protein: CASSRGSGGTSVREQFF.

This chain uses TRBV9 with TRBJ2-2; 11 bases fit TRBD1. There are 18 residues in the CDR3. Germline assignment: CDR1 SGDLS and CDR2 YYNGEE. V lost 4 bases, J lost 0 bases, and 8 bases stayed unmatched. As DNA, the CDR3 is TGTGCCAGCAGCCACCGACCGGGACAGGGGGCGAACACCGGGGAGCTGTTTTTT. This translates into CASSHRPGQGANTGELFF.

V is TRBV7-3 and J is TRBJ2-1; 8 bases agree with TRBD1. This CDR3 has 14 residues. The V segment lost 2 bases and the J segment 4 bases; nucleotides outside the gene matches: 1. CDR1 SGHTA and CDR2 FQGTGA come from the germline V gene. In nucleotides, the CDR3 is TGTGCCAGCAGCTTACAGGGGGCTTACAATGAGCAGTTCTTC. Translation gives CASSLQGAYNEQFF.

CDR3 sequence (DNA): TGTGCCAGCTCAAAGGCACAGGGGGGGATCATGAACACTGAAGCTTTCTTT. Protein product: CASSKAQGGIMNTEAFF. This sequence joins TRBV2 and TRBJ1-1, with TRBD1 identical over 8 bases. Trimming took 8 bases from V and 0 from J; bases not matched to a gene: 14. CDR1 SNHLY and CDR2 FYNNEI come from the germline V gene. The CDR3 has 17 amino acids. The full variable domain, its missing parts supplied by reference TRBV2 and TRBJ1-1, is EPEVTQTPSHQVTQMGQEVILRCVPISNHLYFYWYRQILGQKVEFLVSFYNNEISEKSEIFDDQFSVERPDGSNFTLKIRSTKLEDSAMYFCASSKAQGGIMNTEAFFGQGTRLTVV.

CDR3 DNA sequence: TGTGCCAGCAGCTACCGGGACAGCCTCTACGAGCAGTACTTC. Amino acid sequence: CASSYRDSLYEQYF. The chain combines TRBV7-2 with TRBJ2-7, with 7 bases fitting TRBD1. V lost 4 bases, J lost 3 bases, and 6 bases stayed unmatched. The CDR3 consists of 14 residues. Per the germline V gene, CDR1 is SGHTA and CDR2 is FQGNSA.

This chain uses TRBV6-1 with TRBJ2-7; 8 bases agree with TRBD1. Unmatched junction bases numbered 8, after V lost 7 bases and J lost 6 bases. The germline CDR1 and CDR2 sequences are MNHNS and SASEGT. The CDR3 runs to 13 residues. The CDR3 protein is CASTTLTGGEQYF. The CDR3 DNA sequence: TGTGCCAGCACTACGCTCACAGGGGGCGAGCAGTACTTC.

V usage is TRBV7-6 and J usage is TRBJ2-1, with 12 bases matching TRBD2. The CDR3 is 17 amino acids. Germline V CDR1 and CDR2: SGHVS, FNYEAQ. The junction had 6 bases not matched to a gene; V was cut back by 5 bases and J by 1 base. The CDR3 spells CASSLGGTSGSYNEQFF. CDR3 DNA: TGTGCCAGCAGCCTGGGGGGGACTAGCGGGTCCTACAATGAGCAGTTCTTC. The full variable domain, its missing parts supplied by reference TRBV7-6 and TRBJ2-1, is GAGVSQSPRYKVTKRGQDVALRCDPISGHVSLYWYRQALGQGPEFLTYFNYEAQQDKSGLPNDRFSAERPEGSISTLTIQRTEQRDSAMYRCASSLGGTSGSYNEQFFGPGTRLTVL.